The subject of this entry is one T cell receptor (beta chain). As yet, its antigen is unknown. These data are taken from a study of T cell responses to AZD1222 COVID-19 vaccine. Study-level findings and limits: There were mostly white British donors and more females than males, and clonal diversity was possibly underestimated.

Libraries were prepared by immunoSEQ multiplex PCR; TCRdb keeps only in-frame clonotypes and omits some of them. The data contain over 150,000 clones, 93% of them singletons. The ends lost 0 bases at V and 0 bases at J; junction bases unmatched: 2. The germline V gene encodes CDR1 MNHEY and CDR2 SVGAGI. The CDR3 spans 15 residues. This sequence was found in an adult who received the AZD1222 COVID-19 vaccine. The rearrangement links TRBV6-5 to TRBJ2-7; 7 bases match TRBD1. The sample was peripheral blood, taken 28 days after the second AZD1222 dose. In DNA, the CDR3 is TGTGCCAGCAGTTACTCGGGACAGCTCTCCTACGAGCAGTACTTC. This gives the protein CASSYSGQLSYEQYF.